The 10 T cell receptor beta chains listed next were all sequenced from one sample in a study of metastatic and nonmetastatic thyroid tumors. Each patient came to thyroid surgery without any prior treatment (of any kind). TCRdb reanalyzed the PCR reads via MiXCR. In the table there are around 31,000 clones, 15% to 20% of which are singletons. Sequencing used blood. All receptors derive from a female donor with papillary thyroid cancer or a benign thyroid nodule (not recorded which). Some clones in this sample may be carry-over from other donors' samples.

In its sample, this clone was seen once. At one end the junction does not follow the germline gene, possibly because of a read error. The V call is TRBV5-1, the J call TRBJ2-5; D perhaps matches TRBD2 (7 bases). Germline CDR1 is SGHRS and CDR2 is YFSETQ. This CDR3 is built from 18 residues. The CDR3 sequence is CANDKKKDGGGGRETRYF. CDR3 coding DNA: TGCGCCAACGACAAAAAAAAAGACGGGGGCGGGGGAAGAGAGACCCGGTACTTC. Looking up the rest from reference TRBV5-1 and TRBJ2-5 gives the full variable domain: KAGVTQTPRYLIKTRGQQVTLSCSPISGHRSVSWYQQTPGQGLQFLFEYFSETQRNKGNFPGRFSGRQFSNSRSEMNVSTLELGDSALYLCANDKKKDGGGGRETRYFGPGTRLLVL.

The table lists this clone with many counts. This chain links TRBV28 with TRBJ1-5; D uncertain. Between the trimmed V and J ends, which lost 9 bases and 10 bases, there was a span of 16 bases. Germline CDR1 and CDR2: MDHEN and SYDVKM. This CDR3 has 12 amino acids. DNA for the CDR3: TGTGCCAGTACCCTGGTTGGGAAACCCCAGCATTTT. Its translation: CASTLVGKPQHF.

This sequence joins TRBV11-1 and TRBJ2-1; the match to TRBD2 covers 10 bases. This CDR3 has 15 amino acids. V lost 1 base, J lost 8 bases, and 5 bases stayed unmatched. The germline CDR1 and CDR2 sequences are SGHAT and FQDESV (reference sequence). CDR3 nucleotides: TGTGCCAGCAGCTTAGTAGCGGGGGGCAGCGATGAGCAGTTCTTC. Translated: CASSLVAGGSDEQFF.

This clone showed up many times. The junction departs from the called germline gene at one end, perhaps through a read error. This chain links TRBV2 with TRBJ1-6, with D tentatively TRBD1 (5 bases). This CDR3 has 21 amino acids. Germline-derived CDR1 and CDR2 are SNHLY and FYNNEI. The CDR3 loop reads CASSGKGRDDFSSSDNSPLHF. CDR3 DNA sequence: TGTGCCAGCAGTGGGAAAGGCAGGGACGATTTCTCTAGCTCCGATAATTCACCCCTCCACTTT.

This clone was counted between two and nine times. This clone may be a read error of a much larger clone one base away. Other DNA sequences of this sample code for an identical CDR3. V and J are TRBV29-1 and TRBJ2-3; TRBD2 might be the D (6 bases). The germline V gene has CDR1 SQVTM and CDR2 ANQGSEA. The CDR3 contains 16 residues. V lost 4 bases and J 9 bases, leaving 26 bases between the germline ends. CDR3 residues: CSVGETSRPGVRTQYF. The CDR3 nucleotides read TGCAGCGTTGGGGAGACTTCCCGCCCGGGAGTGCGGACGCAGTATTTT.

The V call is TRBV5-1, the J call TRBJ1-4; 8 bases are shared with TRBD1. The CDR3 covers 17 residues. The trim removed 4 bases at V and 7 bases at J, leaving 15 bases unmatched. Germline assignment: CDR1 SGHRS and CDR2 YFSETQ. The CDR3 is CASSLRVTGDGSEKLFF. The CDR3 coding sequence is TGCGCCAGCAGCCTCCGTGTGACAGGGGATGGTAGTGAAAAACTGTTTTTT.

This clone showed up many times. The genes are TRBV19 and TRBJ1-5, with D unclear. The CDR3 length is 18 residues. V shed 1 base and J shed 0 bases, with 16 bases lying between them. CDR1 is LNHDA, CDR2 SQIVND, per germline (reference sequence). This CDR3 is CASSIVAERGYSNQPQHF. CDR3 nucleotides: TGTGCCAGTAGTATAGTGGCAGAAAGAGGGTATAGCAATCAGCCCCAGCATTTT.

The chain uses TRBV6-2 or TRBV6-3 and TRBJ1-3; the D gene is possibly TRBD1 (5 bases). The V end was cut by 2 bases, the J end by 0 bases, with 5 bases between. The CDR3 totals 14 residues. The germline V gene encodes CDR1 MNHEY and CDR2 SVGEGT. The CDR3, as DNA: TGTGCCAGCAGTTACGACAGCTCTGGAAACACCATATATTTT. It codes for CASSYDSSGNTIYF.

Many counts were recorded for this clone. This sequence joins TRBV12-3 or TRBV12-4 and TRBJ2-3, with D perhaps matching TRBD2 (6 bases). This CDR3 has 14 amino acids. Deletions cut 5 bases from V and 3 bases from J, with 12 bases between. The CDR3 sequence: CASSPGLRTDTQYF. The CDR3 DNA reads as TGTGCCAGCAGTCCGGGACTTCGAACAGATACGCAGTATTTT.

At least ten counts were recorded for this clone. The gene calls are TRBV2 and TRBJ2-7; D unclear. CDR3 size: 12 residues. V shed 5 bases and J shed 2 bases, with 7 bases lying between them. Per germline, CDR1 SNHLY and CDR2 FYNNEI. The DNA of the CDR3 is TGTGCCAGCAGTCTTTACCCCTACGAGCAGTACTTC. It is translated as CASSLYPYEQYF.